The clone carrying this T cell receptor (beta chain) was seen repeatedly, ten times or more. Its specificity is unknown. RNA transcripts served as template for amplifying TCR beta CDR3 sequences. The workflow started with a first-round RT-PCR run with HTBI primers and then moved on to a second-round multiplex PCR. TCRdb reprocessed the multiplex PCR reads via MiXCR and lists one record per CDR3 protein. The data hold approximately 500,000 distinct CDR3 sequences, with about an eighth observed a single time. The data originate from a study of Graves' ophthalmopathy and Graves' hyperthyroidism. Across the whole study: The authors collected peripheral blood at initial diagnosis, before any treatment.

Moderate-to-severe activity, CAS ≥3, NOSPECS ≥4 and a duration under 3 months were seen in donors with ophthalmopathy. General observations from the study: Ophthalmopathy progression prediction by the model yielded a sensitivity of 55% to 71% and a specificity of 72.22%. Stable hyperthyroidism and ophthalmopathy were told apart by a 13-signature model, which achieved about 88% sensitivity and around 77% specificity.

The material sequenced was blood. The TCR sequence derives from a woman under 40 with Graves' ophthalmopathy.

The CDR3 is CASSTGPPQYQETQYF. As DNA, the CDR3 is TGTGCCAGCTCAACGGGTCCTCCCCAATATCAAGAGACCCAGTACTTC. This chain connects TRBV18 to TRBJ2-5; D is unresolved. This CDR3 region has 16 residues. Trimming took off 5 bases at V and 2 bases at J, with 18 bases between the two ends. CDR1 is KGHSH and CDR2 is LQKENI in the germline V gene.